This TCR beta chain appears in the sequencing data of a study of T cells in Graves' hyperthyroidism and ophthalmopathy. Study-level findings and limits: Stable hyperthyroidism and ophthalmopathy were separated using 13 V-J signatures.

TCR beta CDR3 regions were amplified from RNA. Using the HTBI primer set, a first-round RT-PCR was run on the TCR CDR3. A single record per CDR3 protein comes from TCRdb applying MiXCR to the multiplex PCR reads. The sample carries 600,000 to 700,000 distinct CDR3 sequences, roughly 14% recorded once. Details on this clonotype: Antigen specificity is unknown.

The length of the CDR3 is 14 residues. CDR1 MNHEY and CDR2 SMNVEV come from the germline V gene (reference sequence). V dropped 2 bases and J dropped 1 base, with 8 bases sitting between them. Fresh peripheral blood, about 9.6 ml, yielded the PBMCs. The chain couples TRBV27 to TRBJ1-1; D ambiguous. The sample taken for sequencing was blood. This clonotype was sampled from a woman between 40 and 55 years old with Graves' ophthalmopathy. The CDR3 coding sequence is TGTGCCAGCAGTTTAATGAGGGCGAACACTGAAGCTTTCTTT. This encodes CASSLMRANTEAFF.